The rows below give T cell receptor beta chains drawn from one sample of a study of shared clonotypes between healthy human individuals. Clones were sequenced by immunoSEQ multiplex PCR, and TCRdb holds only the in-frame ones, with some missing. In the table there are roughly 1,600,000 clones, approximately 98.5% of which are singletons. Sequencing used naive CD4+ T cells sorted from blood. Source of these receptors: a man younger than 45 in good health. Both conserved end residues are part of each CDR3. Each record gives: clone size, J gene, D gene, V gene, CDR3 DNA, CDR3 protein. The D gene is left open where the match is weak. Size tells how often a clone was seen (once, few, many) or the class of an expanded clone, and some rows leave it out.

abundance: NA
j_gene: TRBJ2-2
d_gene: NA
v_gene: TRBV9
CDR3nt: TGTGCCAGCAGCGTAGCGACAGGTACCACCGGGGAGCTGTTTTTT
CDR3aa: CASSVATGTTGELFF

abundance: NA
j_gene: TRBJ2-3
d_gene: NA
v_gene: TRBV7-9
CDR3nt: TGTGCCAGCAGCTCGGGACCAGATACGCAGTATTTT
CDR3aa: CASSSGPDTQYF

abundance: once
j_gene: TRBJ2-1
d_gene: NA
v_gene: TRBV5-4
CDR3nt: TGTGCCAGCAGCTGGGGGGGCGGACAGGCGTACAATGAGCAGTTCTTC
CDR3aa: CASSWGGGQAYNEQFF

abundance: NA
j_gene: TRBJ2-7
d_gene: NA
v_gene: TRBV6-5
CDR3nt: TGTGCCAGCAGTTTCAGGGACGTAACCTACGAGCAGTACTTC
CDR3aa: CASSFRDVTYEQYF

abundance: NA
j_gene: TRBJ2-3
d_gene: NA
v_gene: TRBV4-1
CDR3nt: TGCGCCAGCAGCCAAGATCCCTCGGCGCGCAGTGGGGATACGCAGTATTTT
CDR3aa: CASSQDPSARSGDTQYF

abundance: NA
j_gene: TRBJ2-7
d_gene: TRBD2
v_gene: TRBV5-5
CDR3nt: TGTGCCAGCAATCTAGCGGGCTCCTACGAGCAGTACTTC
CDR3aa: CASNLAGSYEQYF

abundance: NA
j_gene: TRBJ2-1
d_gene: TRBD1
v_gene: TRBV7-2
CDR3nt: TGTGCCAGCAGCCGGGACAGGCGAACCTACAATGAGCAGTTCTTC
CDR3aa: CASSRDRRTYNEQFF

abundance: NA
j_gene: TRBJ2-2
d_gene: NA
v_gene: TRBV11-2
CDR3nt: TGTGCCAGCAGCTTGCAGGGGCTGAACACCGGGGAGCTGTTTTTT
CDR3aa: CASSLQGLNTGELFF

abundance: NA
j_gene: TRBJ2-1
d_gene: TRBD2
v_gene: TRBV6-5
CDR3nt: TGTGCCAGCAGTTTAGCGGGAGAACGGAATGAGCAGTTCTTC
CDR3aa: CASSLAGERNEQFF

abundance: NA
j_gene: TRBJ2-7
d_gene: TRBD2
v_gene: TRBV10-3
CDR3nt: TGTGCCATCAGTGGGCGGGAGCTTTACGAGCAGTACTTC
CDR3aa: CAISGRELYEQYF

abundance: NA
j_gene: TRBJ2-7
d_gene: NA
v_gene: TRBV13
CDR3nt: TGTGCCAGCAGCTTATCGGTTTGGCAGGGACCCTACGAGCAGTACTTC
CDR3aa: CASSLSVWQGPYEQYF

abundance: once
j_gene: TRBJ1-1
d_gene: NA
v_gene: TRBV6-6
CDR3nt: TGTGCCAGCACATCCCTGAACACTGAAGCTTTCTTT
CDR3aa: CASTSLNTEAFF

abundance: NA
j_gene: TRBJ2-1
d_gene: TRBD2
v_gene: TRBV30
CDR3nt: TGTGCCTGGAGTGCGGGCGGGAGGGGAAGGGAGCAGTTCTTC
CDR3aa: CAWSAGGRGREQFF

abundance: NA
j_gene: TRBJ2-2
d_gene: NA
v_gene: TRBV29-1
CDR3nt: TGCAGCGTTGGACTATTGAACACCGGGGAGCTGTTTTTT
CDR3aa: CSVGLLNTGELFF

abundance: NA
j_gene: TRBJ2-6
d_gene: TRBD1
v_gene: TRBV28
CDR3nt: TGTGCCAGCAGTTTGGGACAGGGTTACTCTGGGGCCAACGTCCTGACTTTC
CDR3aa: CASSLGQGYSGANVLTF

abundance: NA
j_gene: TRBJ2-2
d_gene: TRBD2
v_gene: TRBV25-1
CDR3nt: TGTGCCAGCATGAATAGCGGGAGGGCCTCTGGGGAGCTGTTTTTT
CDR3aa: CASMNSGRASGELFF

abundance: NA
j_gene: TRBJ2-1
d_gene: NA
v_gene: TRBV18
CDR3nt: TGTGCCAGCTCACCACCCAGGGTGGCCTACAATGAGCAGTTCTTC
CDR3aa: CASSPPRVAYNEQFF

abundance: NA
j_gene: TRBJ2-5
d_gene: NA
v_gene: TRBV27
CDR3nt: TGTGCCAGCAGCCACCAAGAGACCCAGTACTTC
CDR3aa: CASSHQETQYF

abundance: NA
j_gene: TRBJ2-1
d_gene: TRBD2
v_gene: TRBV10-3
CDR3nt: TGTGCCATCAGCCCTTCTGCCGCGGGAGGGCTGGCGAATGAGCAGTTCTTC
CDR3aa: CAISPSAAGGLANEQFF

abundance: NA
j_gene: TRBJ1-5
d_gene: TRBD1
v_gene: TRBV28
CDR3nt: TGTGCCGGCGGTCAGGGACAGAACATACAGCCCCAGCATTTT
CDR3aa: CAGGQGQNIQPQHF

abundance: NA
j_gene: TRBJ2-7
d_gene: TRBD2
v_gene: TRBV27
CDR3nt: TGTGCCAGCAGTTCGACTAGCGGGAGGGTCTACGAGCAGTACTTC
CDR3aa: CASSSTSGRVYEQYF

abundance: NA
j_gene: TRBJ1-3
d_gene: NA
v_gene: TRBV19
CDR3nt: TGTGCCAGTAGTACGGGGACGGGAGAATCTGGAAACACCATATATTTT
CDR3aa: CASSTGTGESGNTIYF

abundance: once
j_gene: TRBJ2-5
d_gene: TRBD1
v_gene: TRBV5-4
CDR3nt: TGTGCCAGCACAGGACAGGGTCAAGAGACCCAGTACTTC
CDR3aa: CASTGQGQETQYF

abundance: NA
j_gene: TRBJ1-1
d_gene: NA
v_gene: TRBV19
CDR3nt: TGTGCCAGTAGTATTAACAGAGAAGCTTTCTTT
CDR3aa: CASSINREAFF

abundance: NA
j_gene: TRBJ1-1
d_gene: NA
v_gene: TRBV19
CDR3nt: TGTGCCAGTAGTAAGTGGGCCTCAGAAGCTTTCTTT
CDR3aa: CASSKWASEAFF

abundance: once
j_gene: TRBJ1-1
d_gene: NA
v_gene: TRBV19
CDR3nt: TGTGCCAGTAGCTCTGGACCCCCGAGAGAAGCTTTCTTT
CDR3aa: CASSSGPPREAFF

abundance: NA
j_gene: TRBJ2-2
d_gene: TRBD2
v_gene: TRBV28
CDR3nt: TGTGCCAGCAGACCTGGACTAGGGGGGGAGCTGTTTTTT
CDR3aa: CASRPGLGGELFF

abundance: NA
j_gene: TRBJ2-5
d_gene: NA
v_gene: TRBV7-7
CDR3nt: TGTGCCAGCAGCTTAGAATTAGCGGTCGGGACCCAGTACTTC
CDR3aa: CASSLELAVGTQYF

abundance: once
j_gene: TRBJ1-5
d_gene: TRBD1
v_gene: TRBV5-8
CDR3nt: TGTGCCAGCAGCCACGGGACAGGACTTCAGCCCCAGCATTTT
CDR3aa: CASSHGTGLQPQHF

abundance: NA
j_gene: TRBJ2-1
d_gene: TRBD1
v_gene: TRBV18
CDR3nt: TGTGCCAGCTCGTCAACGGCCGGACAGGGGGAAAATGAGCAGTTCTTC
CDR3aa: CASSSTAGQGENEQFF

abundance: NA
j_gene: TRBJ2-3
d_gene: TRBD1
v_gene: TRBV5-1
CDR3nt: TGCGCCAGCAAGATGGCCGGGACAGGGGGTGATACGCAGTATTTT
CDR3aa: CASKMAGTGGDTQYF

abundance: NA
j_gene: TRBJ1-5
d_gene: NA
v_gene: TRBV7-9
CDR3nt: TGTGCCAGCAGCCTTAACTGGGGGCAACGGGGGGATCAGCCCCAGCATTTT
CDR3aa: CASSLNWGQRGDQPQHF

abundance: once
j_gene: TRBJ2-7
d_gene: TRBD1
v_gene: TRBV5-1
CDR3nt: TGCGCCAGCAGCTTGGGGACAGGTCTAAGCTCCTACGAGCAGTACTTC
CDR3aa: CASSLGTGLSSYEQYF

abundance: NA
j_gene: TRBJ2-7
d_gene: NA
v_gene: TRBV5-4
CDR3nt: TGTGCCAGCAGCTGGCAAAGCTACGAGCAGTACTTC
CDR3aa: CASSWQSYEQYF

abundance: once
j_gene: TRBJ2-7
d_gene: NA
v_gene: TRBV4-3
CDR3nt: TGCGCCAGCAGCCAAGATTGGGGGGTGGCTACGTTGTACGAGCAGTACTTC
CDR3aa: CASSQDWGVATLYEQYF

abundance: NA
j_gene: TRBJ2-1
d_gene: TRBD2
v_gene: TRBV10-3
CDR3nt: TGTGCCATCAGTGAGCCGGGGACTAGCGCACACAATGAGCAGTTCTTC
CDR3aa: CAISEPGTSAHNEQFF

abundance: NA
j_gene: TRBJ1-1
d_gene: TRBD1
v_gene: TRBV18
CDR3nt: TGTGCCAGCTCATCGACAGGGGGTGAGACTGAAGCTTTCTTT
CDR3aa: CASSSTGGETEAFF

abundance: NA
j_gene: TRBJ2-3
d_gene: NA
v_gene: TRBV7-6
CDR3nt: TGTGCCAGCAGCTTAGCGAGCGGCGGGGCCACAGATACGCAGTATTTT
CDR3aa: CASSLASGGATDTQYF

abundance: NA
j_gene: TRBJ1-5
d_gene: NA
v_gene: TRBV5-1
CDR3nt: TGCGCCAGCAGCTTGGGTGCGGGACAGCCCCAGCATTTT
CDR3aa: CASSLGAGQPQHF

abundance: NA
j_gene: TRBJ2-1
d_gene: TRBD1
v_gene: TRBV18
CDR3nt: TGTGCCAGCTCACCGGGACAGATGTACAATGAGCAGTTCTTC
CDR3aa: CASSPGQMYNEQFF

abundance: NA
j_gene: TRBJ2-3
d_gene: NA
v_gene: TRBV7-3
CDR3nt: TGTGCCAGCAGCTTAGTCGGTCTGGCAAGCACAGATACGCAGTATTTT
CDR3aa: CASSLVGLASTDTQYF

abundance: once
j_gene: TRBJ2-7
d_gene: NA
v_gene: TRBV10-1
CDR3nt: TGCGCCAGCAGCCGGGACGGTAACTACGAGCAGTACTTC
CDR3aa: CASSRDGNYEQYF

abundance: NA
j_gene: TRBJ2-1
d_gene: TRBD2
v_gene: TRBV5-1
CDR3nt: TGCGCCAGCAGCCAAGCGGGAGGCTCCTACAATGAGCAGTTCTTC
CDR3aa: CASSQAGGSYNEQFF

abundance: NA
j_gene: TRBJ2-7
d_gene: TRBD2
v_gene: TRBV4-3
CDR3nt: TGCGCCAGCAGCCAGACTAGCGGCCCCTACGAGCAGTACTTC
CDR3aa: CASSQTSGPYEQYF

abundance: NA
j_gene: TRBJ2-7
d_gene: TRBD2
v_gene: TRBV14
CDR3nt: TGTGCCAGCTCCCCACTAGCGGTGCCTGAGCAGTACTTC
CDR3aa: CASSPLAVPEQYF

abundance: NA
j_gene: TRBJ1-3
d_gene: TRBD1
v_gene: TRBV29-1
CDR3nt: TGCAGCGTGGGACAGGGGGTGGGTGGAAACACCATATATTTT
CDR3aa: CSVGQGVGGNTIYF

abundance: once
j_gene: TRBJ2-7
d_gene: NA
v_gene: TRBV9
CDR3nt: TGTGCCAGCAGCGTAGAAGACAGAGACTACGAGCAGTACTTC
CDR3aa: CASSVEDRDYEQYF

abundance: NA
j_gene: TRBJ2-1
d_gene: TRBD2
v_gene: TRBV18
CDR3nt: TGTGCCAGCTCACCGCCGACTAGCGGGAGGAGGCAGTTCTTC
CDR3aa: CASSPPTSGRRQFF

abundance: NA
j_gene: TRBJ1-1
d_gene: NA
v_gene: TRBV5-1
CDR3nt: TGCGCCAGCAGCCGATCAACAGCCATGAACACTGAAGCTTTCTTT
CDR3aa: CASSRSTAMNTEAFF

abundance: NA
j_gene: TRBJ2-7
d_gene: TRBD2
v_gene: TRBV5-1
CDR3nt: TGCGCCAGCAGCTTAGCGGGGCTCTCCTACGAGCAGTACTTC
CDR3aa: CASSLAGLSYEQYF

abundance: NA
j_gene: TRBJ2-7
d_gene: TRBD2
v_gene: TRBV27
CDR3nt: TGTGCCAGCAGTCCCCCGATAGGACTAGCGGGAGCCAGGGAGCAGTACTTC
CDR3aa: CASSPPIGLAGAREQYF

abundance: NA
j_gene: TRBJ2-3
d_gene: TRBD1
v_gene: TRBV5-1
CDR3nt: TGCGCCAGCAGCCCGGGGACAGCAGATACGCAGTATTTT
CDR3aa: CASSPGTADTQYF

abundance: NA
j_gene: TRBJ1-2
d_gene: NA
v_gene: TRBV30
CDR3nt: TGTGCCTGGAGCGCTCACATTTATGGCTACACCTTC
CDR3aa: CAWSAHIYGYTF

abundance: NA
j_gene: TRBJ2-2
d_gene: NA
v_gene: TRBV5-1
CDR3nt: TGCGCCAGCAGCTTGCGGACAGTGGACACCGGGGAGCTGTTTTTT
CDR3aa: CASSLRTVDTGELFF